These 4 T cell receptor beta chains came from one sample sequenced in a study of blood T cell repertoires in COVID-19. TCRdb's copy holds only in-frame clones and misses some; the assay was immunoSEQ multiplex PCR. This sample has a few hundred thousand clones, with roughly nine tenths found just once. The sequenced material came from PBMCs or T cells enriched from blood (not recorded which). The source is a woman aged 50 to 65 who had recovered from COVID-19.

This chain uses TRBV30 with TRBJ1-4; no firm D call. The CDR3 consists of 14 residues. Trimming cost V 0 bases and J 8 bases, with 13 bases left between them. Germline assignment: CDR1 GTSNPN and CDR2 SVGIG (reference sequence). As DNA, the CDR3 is TGTGCCTGGAGTGTGACGGGAGGGATGGAAAAACTGTTTTTT. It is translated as CAWSVTGGMEKLFF.

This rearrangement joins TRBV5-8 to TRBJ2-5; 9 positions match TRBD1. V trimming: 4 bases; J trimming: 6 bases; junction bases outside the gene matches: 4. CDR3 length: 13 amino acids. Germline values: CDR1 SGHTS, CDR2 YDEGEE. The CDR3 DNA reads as TGTGCCAGCAGCCCGGACAGGGGCCAGACCCAGTACTTC. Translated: CASSPDRGQTQYF.

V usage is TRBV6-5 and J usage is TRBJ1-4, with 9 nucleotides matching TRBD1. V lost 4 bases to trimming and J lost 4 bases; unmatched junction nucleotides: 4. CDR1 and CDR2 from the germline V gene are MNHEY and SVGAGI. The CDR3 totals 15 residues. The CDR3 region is CASSSLTGGNEKLFF. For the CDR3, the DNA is TGTGCCAGCAGTTCCTTGACAGGGGGTAATGAAAAACTGTTTTTT.

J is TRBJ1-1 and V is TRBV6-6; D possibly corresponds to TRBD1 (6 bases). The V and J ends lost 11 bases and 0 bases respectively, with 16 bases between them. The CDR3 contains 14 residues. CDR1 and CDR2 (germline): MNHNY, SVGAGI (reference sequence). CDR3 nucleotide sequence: TGTGCCTCAGGGGAGGGGTACGTGAACACTGAAGCTTTCTTT. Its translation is CASGEGYVNTEAFF.